The entry below describes one T cell receptor beta chain. The source of the sample is a study of blood T cell repertoires in COVID-19. Study in general: COVID-19 samples collected from the United States, Italy and Spain covered acute and convalescent phases. T cells, B-cell-depleted T cells, or PBMCs supplied cDNA or gDNA.

Original handling: Amplifying reference gene primers gave estimates of nucleated cell counts. TCRdb's copy holds only in-frame clones and misses some; the assay was immunoSEQ multiplex PCR. The V and J calls and clone size are taken from that table; D and trimming were inferred from the DNA. The table records around 700,000 clones, over 80% of them present only once. In germline, CDR1 is LNHDA, CDR2 SQIVND (reference sequence). There are 14 residues in the CDR3. V was shortened by 3 bases and J by 0 bases, with 6 bases between the two germline ends. The chain links TRBV19 to TRBJ1-3; D remains ambiguous. The specimen was peripheral blood. The receptor was isolated from a woman under 30 with acute or convalescent COVID-19. CDR3 region: CASSMGGSGNTIYF. CDR3 nucleotides: TGTGCCAGTAGTATGGGAGGCTCTGGAAACACCATATATTTT.